These 20 T cell receptor beta chains originate from one sample sequenced in a study of blood T cell repertoires in COVID-19. Only in-frame clones appear in the TCRdb table, and some are missing; sequencing was by immunoSEQ multiplex PCR. Of tens of thousands of clones listed, roughly 81% are singletons. Sequenced: peripheral blood. The receptors come from a man aged 65 to 85 with acute or convalescent COVID-19.

The sample holds one count of this clone. The chain recombines TRBV7-9 with TRBJ1-2; unclear D gene. The CDR3 spans 13 residues. Germline CDR1 reads SEHNR; CDR2 reads FQNEAQ (reference sequence). The V end was cut by 5 bases, the J end by 7 bases, with 14 bases between. The CDR3 loop reads CASSEIRFGGYTF. The CDR3 bases are TGTGCCAGCAGCGAAATCCGGTTTGGTGGCTACACCTTC.

This clone was recorded once. This sequence joins TRBV21-1 and TRBJ2-7; TRBD1 is taken as the D call from the table, unchecked against the DNA. TRBV21-1 is given as a pseudogene. This CDR3 region has 16 residues. The chain's CDR3 is CASSKASRDRAYEQYF. CDR3 sequence (DNA): TGTGCCAGCAGCAAAGCTTCGCGGGACAGAGCCTACGAGCAGTACTTC.

The rearrangement uses TRBV4-1 and TRBJ2-1, with D hard to call. In germline, CDR1 is MGHRA, CDR2 YSYEKL. V was trimmed by 1 base and J by 4 bases, leaving 8 bases between them. CDR3 size: 14 residues. CDR3 coding DNA: TGCGCCAGCAGCCAAGGGGCCTTTTACAATGAGCAGTTCTTC. Protein product: CASSQGAFYNEQFF.

In the case of this clone: The same CDR3 also results from other DNA sequences found in this sample. The rearrangement joins TRBV28 to TRBJ2-7; possible D gene TRBD2, 6 bases. Trimming took off 6 bases at V and 0 bases at J, with 12 bases between the two ends. CDR1 is MDHEN and CDR2 is SYDVKM in the germline V gene. This CDR3 is built from 14 residues. The CDR3: CASSLGGSSYEQYF. CDR3 nucleotide sequence: TGTGCCAGCAGCCTGGGAGGAAGCTCCTACGAGCAGTACTTC.

The J gene is TRBJ2-7, the V gene TRBV12-5; D not certain. The length of the CDR3 is 14 residues. Trimming took 2 bases from V and 4 from J, leaving 12 bases between them. CDR1 is LGHNT, CDR2 FRNRAP, per germline. The CDR3 is CASGLFNSLYEQYF. DNA of the CDR3: TGTGCTAGTGGTTTGTTTAACTCTCTTTACGAGCAGTACTTC. The complete variable domain, with remaining parts taken from reference TRBV12-5 and TRBJ2-7, reads DARVTQTPRHKVTEMGQEVTMRCQPILGHNTVFWYRQTMMQGLELLAYFRNRAPLDDSGMPKDRFSAEMPDATLATLKIQPSEPRDSAVYFCASGLFNSLYEQYFGPGTRLTVT.

V is TRBV2 and J is TRBJ1-2, with 10 bases fitting TRBD1. V lost 0 bases, J lost 7 bases, and 5 bases stayed unmatched. The V gene's germline CDR1 is SNHLY and CDR2 FYNNEI. The CDR3 has 15 amino acids. The CDR3 region is CASSEAGTGAGGYTF. The CDR3 DNA reads as TGTGCCAGCAGTGAAGCCGGGACAGGGGCAGGTGGCTACACCTTC.

Remarks on this clone: This sample also contains other DNA sequences that code for the same CDR3. The V gene is TRBV19, the J gene TRBJ1-1; weak D call: TRBD1 (6 bases). V gave up 2 bases and J gave up 1 base, with 8 bases separating them. This CDR3 contains 14 residues. In germline, CDR1 is LNHDA, CDR2 SQIVND (reference sequence). The CDR3 bases are TGTGCCAGTAGTATACAGGGGCCGAACACTGAAGCTTTCTTT. Protein product: CASSIQGPNTEAFF.

CDR3 coding DNA: TGTGCCAGCATAGGAGGGGCGAGCTCCTACAATGAGCAGTTCTTC. Its translation: CASIGGASSYNEQFF. The chain is built from TRBV28 and TRBJ2-1; a possible D gene is TRBD2 (6 bases). Germline V lookup: CDR1 MDHEN, CDR2 SYDVKM. Trimming cost V 7 bases and J 0 bases, with 13 bases left between them. The length of the CDR3 is 15 residues.

The chain has TRBV2 and TRBJ2-3, with D perhaps TRBD2 (6 bases). This CDR3 contains 14 residues. The V and J ends lost 3 bases and 2 bases respectively, with 9 bases between them. The germline gives CDR1 SNHLY, CDR2 FYNNEI. CDR3 protein: CASSDPGLTDTQYF. The CDR3, as DNA: TGTGCCAGCAGTGACCCGGGACTCACAGATACGCAGTATTTT.

The chain links TRBV19 to TRBJ2-3; 7 bases fit TRBD2. Trimming at V came to 2 bases and at J to 2 bases, leaving 10 bases not matched to a gene. The CDR3 totals 17 residues. Germline assignment: CDR1 LNHDA and CDR2 SQIVND (reference sequence). CDR3 sequence (DNA): TGTGCCAGTAGTATATATTCGGGACGGGGGGACACAGATACGCAGTATTTT. It yields the protein CASSIYSGRGDTDTQYF.

This rearrangement joins TRBV6-5 to TRBJ1-1, with D perhaps matching TRBD1 (5 bases). V dropped 6 bases and J dropped 5 bases, with 10 bases sitting between them. CDR3 length: 12 amino acids. CDR1 is MNHEY, CDR2 SVGAGI, per germline. The CDR3 loop is CASREGWTEAFF. CDR3 in DNA: TGTGCCAGCAGGGAGGGGTGGACTGAAGCTTTCTTT.

The chain recombines TRBV27 with TRBJ1-2; 7 bases fit TRBD1. Germline lookup yields CDR1 MNHEY and CDR2 SMNVEV (reference sequence). The junction had 18 bases not matched to a gene; V was cut back by 10 bases and J by 4 bases. The CDR3 extends over 16 amino acids. In DNA, the CDR3 is TGTGCCACGACACCCGACCGGGACAGTGGTTTCTATGGCTACACCTTC. Translation: CATTPDRDSGFYGYTF.

This rearrangement joins TRBV6-5 to TRBJ2-3; possible D gene TRBD2, 6 bases. CDR1 is MNHEY and CDR2 is SVGAGI in the germline V gene. The CDR3 is 13 residues long. The V gene lost 7 bases and the J gene lost 6 bases, with 14 bases spanning the gap. The CDR3 sequence: CASTATSPDTQYF. The CDR3 coding sequence is TGTGCCAGCACCGCGACTAGTCCGGATACGCAGTATTTT.

The J gene is TRBJ2-2, the V gene TRBV24-1; 10 bases align to TRBD2. The CDR3 consists of 18 residues. In germline, CDR1 is KGHDR, CDR2 SFDVKD. V trimming: 5 bases; J trimming: 4 bases; junction bases outside the gene matches: 12. CDR3 in DNA: TGTGCCACCAGTGGCTCTAGCGGGAGTTTCGATCGCACCGGGGAGCTGTTTTTT. It encodes CATSGSSGSFDRTGELFF.

The chain employs TRBV30 and TRBJ1-5; maybe TRBD1 (5 bases). This CDR3 contains 16 residues. Trimming stripped 0 bases from V and 4 bases from J, with 16 bases between. Germline loops: CDR1 GTSNPN, CDR2 SVGIG (reference sequence). This chain's CDR3 is CAWSVVAGLQNQPQHF. CDR3 bases: TGTGCCTGGAGTGTCGTCGCGGGACTCCAAAATCAGCCCCAGCATTTT. Using reference TRBV30 and TRBJ1-5 for the parts outside the CDR3, the full variable domain is SQTIHQWPATLVQPVGSPLSLECTVEGTSNPNLYWYRQAAGRGLQLLFYSVGIGQISSEVPQNLSASRPQDRQFILSSKKLLLSDSGFYLCAWSVVAGLQNQPQHFGDGTRLSIL.

The genes are TRBV30 and TRBJ2-3, with 10 bases identical to TRBD2. With V trimmed by 3 bases and J by 1 base, 10 bases remained unmatched. The CDR3 runs 17 residues. The germline gives CDR1 GTSNPN, CDR2 SVGIG (reference sequence). The CDR3 spells CAWREAMTSGRTDTQYF. The CDR3 nucleotides are TGTGCCTGGAGGGAAGCCATGACTAGCGGGCGCACAGATACGCAGTATTTT.

The chain uses TRBV5-1 and TRBJ1-1, with D possibly being TRBD1 (5 bases). The CDR3 totals 16 residues. Germline-derived CDR1 and CDR2 are SGHRS and YFSETQ. Between the trimmed V and J ends, which lost 4 bases and 5 bases, there was a span of 21 bases. The CDR3 DNA follows: TGCGCCAGCAGCCCTGGGGAGGGGCGCGGGGGGACTGAAGCTTTCTTT. This gives the protein CASSPGEGRGGTEAFF.

This chain connects TRBV6-1 to TRBJ1-1; D not certain. Looked up from germline, CDR1 is MNHNS and CDR2 is SASEGT. Trimming cost V 4 bases and J 0 bases, with 21 bases left between them. This CDR3 has 18 residues. The DNA of the CDR3 is TGTGCCAGCAGTGCAGCGCCCCCAGGCGGGATAATGAACACTGAAGCTTTCTTT. This codes for CASSAAPPGGIMNTEAFF.

The chain is built from TRBV19 and TRBJ1-1; D may be TRBD1 (5 bases). The CDR3 covers 14 residues. Trimming took 5 bases from V and 5 from J, leaving 15 bases between them. Germline V CDR1 and CDR2: LNHDA, SQIVND (reference sequence). CDR3 residues: CASSALQVNTEAFF. CDR3 DNA sequence: TGTGCCAGTAGTGCCTTACAGGTAAATACTGAAGCTTTCTTT.

The chain combines TRBV5-4 with TRBJ1-1, with 8 bases matching TRBD1. Per the germline V gene, CDR1 is SGHNT and CDR2 is YYREEE (reference sequence). The J segment lost 6 bases and the V segment lost 0 bases, leaving 4 bases of the junction unmatched. The CDR3 runs 14 residues. The CDR3 region is CASSLGQGASEAFF. The CDR3 coding sequence is TGTGCCAGCAGCTTGGGGCAGGGGGCCTCTGAAGCTTTCTTT. Combining the CDR3 with reference TRBV5-4 and TRBJ1-1 gives the whole variable domain ETGVTQSPTHLIKTRGQQVTLRCSSQSGHNTVSWYQQALGQGPQFIFQYYREEENGRGNFPPRFSGLQFPNYSSELNVNALELDDSALYLCASSLGQGASEAFFGQGTRLTVV.